One and the same sample provided the 21 T cell receptor beta chains below, sequenced in a study of T cell responses to AZD1222 COVID-19 vaccine. Profiling relied on immunoSEQ multiplex PCR, and the TCRdb table lists in-frame clones only, not all of them. The repertoire holds some 130,000 clones, with 70% to 90% as singletons. Sequences were derived from peripheral blood, sampled on day 0 of AZD1222 vaccination. These receptor sequences come from an adult in good health.

The chain employs TRBV28 and TRBJ2-5; 10 nucleotides line up with TRBD1. Germline V gene lookup returns CDR1 MDHEN and CDR2 SYDVKM. V was pared by 6 bases and J by 1 base, with 5 bases of the junction left unmatched. CDR3 length: 15 amino acids. CDR3 nucleotide sequence: TGTGCCAGCAGGCCGGGACAGGGGTTCCAAGAGACCCAGTACTTC. The encoded protein is CASRPGQGFQETQYF. The variable domain in full, with the rest retrieved from reference TRBV28 and TRBJ2-5, is DVKVTQSSRYLVKRTGEKVFLECVQDMDHENMFWYRQDPGLGLRLIYFSYDVKMKEKGDIPEGYSVSREKKERFSLILESASTNQTSMYLCASRPGQGFQETQYFGPGTRLLVL.

V is TRBV6-4 and J is TRBJ2-3, with D perhaps TRBD2 (5 bases). Deletions cut 6 bases from V and 3 bases from J, with 10 bases between. The germline CDR1 and CDR2 sequences are MRHNA and SNTAGT. The CDR3 totals 13 residues. The CDR3 reads CASSVEVTDTQYF. CDR3 sequence (DNA): TGTGCCAGCAGCGTGGAGGTGACAGATACGCAGTATTTT.

The V gene is TRBV5-6, the J gene TRBJ2-5, with D perhaps matching TRBD1 (6 bases). Germline CDR1 SGHDT, CDR2 YYEEEE. This CDR3 is 16 amino acids long. V lost 4 bases and J 5 bases, leaving 21 bases between the germline ends. As DNA, the CDR3 is TGTGCCAGCAGCCAGGGTTCGCAAGGCCAGGGGGAGACCCAGTACTTC. It codes for CASSQGSQGQGETQYF. Full variable domain (missing parts from reference TRBV5-6 and TRBJ2-5): DAGVTQSPTHLIKTRGQQVTLRCSPKSGHDTVSWYQQALGQGPQFIFQYYEEEERQRGNFPDRFSGHQFPNYSSELNVNALLLGDSALYLCASSQGSQGQGETQYFGPGTRLLVL.

The rearrangement links TRBV6-5 to TRBJ1-1; the D gene is possibly TRBD1 (5 bases). The CDR3 consists of 14 residues. Deletions cut 7 bases from V and 0 bases from J, with 12 bases between. The germline V gene encodes CDR1 MNHEY and CDR2 SVGAGI. Written as DNA, the CDR3 is TGTGCCAGCACCCCAGGGTGGTTGAACACTGAAGCTTTCTTT. Protein: CASTPGWLNTEAFF.

V and J are TRBV18 and TRBJ1-2; 7 bases line up with TRBD1. Per the germline V gene, CDR1 is KGHSH and CDR2 is LQKENI. With V trimmed by 6 bases and J by 6 bases, 10 bases remained unmatched. This CDR3 is built from 14 residues. CDR3 sequence reads: CASSQNPQGNGYTF. The CDR3 DNA reads as TGTGCCAGCTCCCAGAATCCACAGGGGAATGGCTACACCTTC.

The V gene is TRBV6-5, the J gene TRBJ1-6; 7 bases map to TRBD1. V dropped 10 bases and J dropped 7; count of bases not matched to a gene: 7. The length of the CDR3 is 13 residues. Germline V gives CDR1 MNHEY, CDR2 SVGAGI. DNA for the CDR3: TGTGCCATACAGGGGTCCCGGAATTCACCCCTCCACTTT. This encodes CAIQGSRNSPLHF.

J is TRBJ1-2 and V is TRBV6-1; tentative D call: TRBD1 (5 bases). CDR3 length: 14 amino acids. Trimming removed 5 bases from V and 5 bases from J, with 15 bases in between. Germline loops: CDR1 MNHNS, CDR2 SASEGT. CDR3 nucleotide sequence: TGTGCCAGCAGTCCCCTGACAGATTTGTATGGCTACACCTTC. Protein sequence: CASSPLTDLYGYTF.

The rearrangement joins TRBV15 to TRBJ2-1, with TRBD2 matching over 8 bases. Germline trimming cut 1 base from V and 6 bases from J; bases unmatched to any gene: 2. Germline assignment: CDR1 LNHNV and CDR2 YYDKDF (reference sequence). There are 14 residues in the CDR3. This CDR3 reads CATSRVGTSNEQFF. The CDR3 DNA follows: TGTGCCACCAGCAGAGTTGGGACTAGCAATGAGCAGTTCTTC.

This sequence joins TRBV15 and TRBJ2-7; tentative D call: TRBD1 (6 bases). The CDR3 has 16 residues. V was clipped by 4 bases and J by 1 base, with 17 bases between them. Germline loops: CDR1 LNHNV, CDR2 YYDKDF (reference sequence). The CDR3 reads CATSTSPYQGSYEQYF. The DNA for the CDR3 is TGTGCCACCAGCACCTCCCCCTACCAGGGGTCCTACGAGCAGTACTTC.

The V call is TRBV6-2 or TRBV6-3, the J call TRBJ1-5; TRBD1 is a possible D gene (5 bases). Between the trimmed V and J ends, which lost 5 bases and 2 bases, there was a span of 13 bases. This CDR3 has 15 amino acids. Germline CDR1 reads MNHEY; CDR2 reads SVGEGT. The CDR3 sequence: CASSPGQDGNQPQHF. CDR3 coding DNA: TGTGCCAGCAGTCCCGGACAAGACGGCAATCAGCCCCAGCATTTT.

This clone was counted a few times. In DNA, the CDR3 is TGTGCCAGCAGCTTATCACGACAGGACAGGGGCATTGAAAAACTGTTTTTT. Its translation: CASSLSRQDRGIEKLFF. This chain joins TRBV7-2 and TRBJ1-4; 9 bases line up with TRBD1. V trimming: 2 bases; J trimming: 7 bases; junction bases outside the gene matches: 11. Germline V CDR1 and CDR2: SGHTA, FQGNSA. The length of the CDR3 is 17 residues.

The J gene is TRBJ1-2, the V gene TRBV5-1, with D maybe TRBD1 (6 bases). CDR1 and CDR2 from the germline V gene are SGHRS and YFSETQ. Trimming shortened V by 4 bases and J by 5 bases, and 12 bases separated the two germline ends. This CDR3 contains 13 residues. The CDR3 DNA reads as TGCGCCAGCAGCCCGGACAGTACTTATGGCTACACCTTC. Protein: CASSPDSTYGYTF.

The chain links TRBV7-9 to TRBJ1-5, with 8 bases aligning to TRBD1. After removal of 5 bases from V and 3 bases from J, the junction contained 6 bases not matched to a gene. This CDR3 spans 15 amino acids. Germline CDR1 and CDR2: SEHNR and FQNEAQ (reference sequence). CDR3 amino acids: CASSRWDRSNQPQHF. CDR3 bases: TGTGCCAGCAGCCGATGGGACAGGTCCAATCAGCCCCAGCATTTT.

In its sample, this clone was seen a few times. The chain employs TRBV6-2 or TRBV6-3 and TRBJ1-2; D is unresolved. The CDR3 length is 13 residues. The V end lost 6 bases, the J end lost 8 bases, and 16 bases lay between the germline ends. Germline V gene lookup returns CDR1 MNHEY and CDR2 SVGEGT. CDR3 protein: CASSYVFTGGYTF. The CDR3 bases are TGTGCCAGCAGCTATGTCTTCACCGGAGGCTACACCTTC.

A single count supports this clone. CDR3 region: CASSQEYASGELFF. CDR3 in DNA: TGCGCCAGCAGCCAAGAATACGCTTCCGGGGAGCTGTTTTTT. The rearrangement links TRBV4-3 to TRBJ2-2, with D uncertain. V lost 0 bases, J lost 6 bases, and 8 bases lay in between. The CDR3 has 14 amino acids. Germline CDR1 reads LGHNA; CDR2 reads YSLEER.

J is TRBJ1-2 and V is TRBV6-2 or TRBV6-3; D gene uncertain. The germline gives CDR1 MNHEY, CDR2 SVGEGT. Trimming pared 2 bases from V and 1 base from J, leaving 8 bases between. The CDR3 is 14 amino acids. The CDR3 DNA reads as TGTGCCAGCAGTTACGCGCCGGATAACTATGGCTACACCTTC. Protein sequence: CASSYAPDNYGYTF.

The V call is TRBV7-6, the J call TRBJ2-1, with 8 bases fitting TRBD1. Trimming removed 4 bases from V and 7 bases from J; junction bases left unmatched: 9. The CDR3 loop spans 15 amino acids. Germline CDR1 reads SGHVS; CDR2 reads FNYEAQ. In DNA, the CDR3 is TGTGCCAGCAGCTATACGACAGGGGTAGGAAATGAGCAGTTCTTC. This gives the protein CASSYTTGVGNEQFF.

The rearrangement joins TRBV2 to TRBJ1-6; no firm D call. The CDR3 runs to 14 residues. Trimming shortened V by 1 base and J by 9 bases, and 10 bases separated the two germline ends. Germline CDR1 reads SNHLY; CDR2 reads FYNNEI. For the CDR3, the DNA is TGTGCCAGCAGTGAAGTTTGGCTGGGTTCACCCCTCCACTTT. This encodes CASSEVWLGSPLHF.

This clone has just one count. J is TRBJ2-7 and V is TRBV5-6, with 7 bases that match TRBD2. The trim removed 0 bases at V and 6 bases at J, leaving 3 bases unmatched. The CDR3 length is 13 residues. The germline V gene encodes CDR1 SGHDT and CDR2 YYEEEE. CDR3 bases: TGTGCCAGCAGCTTGGCCGGGGGGTCCGAGCAGTACTTC. As protein: CASSLAGGSEQYF.

This rearrangement joins TRBV12-3 or TRBV12-4 to TRBJ2-7; D perhaps matches TRBD1 (5 bases). V gave up 6 bases and J gave up 0 bases, with 9 bases separating them. The length of the CDR3 is 13 residues. CDR3 coding DNA: TGTGCCAGCAGCGACAGACACTCCTACGAGCAGTACTTC. Amino acid sequence: CASSDRHSYEQYF.

The chain has TRBV27 and TRBJ2-3, with D possibly being TRBD1 (5 bases). V was cut by 6 bases and J by 2 bases, with 18 bases left in between. Germline V gene sequence: CDR1 MNHEY, CDR2 SMNVEV (reference sequence). This CDR3 comprises 16 residues. For the CDR3, the DNA is TGTGCCAGCAGGTCGGACAAGACCCTGGTCACAGATACGCAGTATTTT. This sequence encodes CASRSDKTLVTDTQYF.